The source of this TCR beta chain is a study of post-analysis software for immune sequencing data (dated by TCRdb to 2015 to 2017). Looking at the study overall: Disease courses on record covered relapsing-remitting, secondary progressive and progressive-relapsing multiple sclerosis, though some patients had no subtype annotation. The multiple sclerosis patient repertoires were compared with around ten previously published healthy control repertoires from donors aged about 6 to 26 years. A subset of samples was prepared in parallel using single-end sample barcoding, then pooled and co-amplified after Illumina adapter ligation.

The research as a whole found: Significantly higher frequencies in patients than in controls were found for several TRBV segments, including TRBV5-6, TRBV5-1 and TRBV20-1. Significantly lower normalized Chao1 diversity was found in multiple sclerosis patients than in controls, suggesting substantial peripheral T-cell clonal expansion. Direct clustering with F measure showed strong co-clustering of samples prepared in the same batch, prompting a batch-effect correction. The control group was slightly older than the multiple sclerosis patient group.

The CDR3 covers 14 residues, taking in both the cysteine and the phenylalanine. Kept here is only the CDR3 DNA, which spans 42 bases and is read in frame from base 1. Here V drops 5 bases and J drops 5 bases, and the junction holds 7 bases not matched to any gene. This clonotype was detected only a few times. What this receptor recognizes is not known. Base qualities were left out, and no much larger clone turns up one base away. To demonstrate the VDJtools post-analysis software, the study profiled TCR beta repertoires from the peripheral blood of under 15 young patients with multiple sclerosis. Multiple sclerosis patients were children and adolescents aged 6 to 15 years. Libraries were made using PCR. The instrument was an Illumina HiSeq 2500. Unique molecular identifiers were incorporated into TCR beta cDNA libraries to reduce PCR and sequencing biases. Per 1 to 10 million input T cells, 500,000 or so cDNA molecules were obtained, such that each molecule approximated one T cell. Patient libraries were prepared and sequenced with the same protocol used for the earlier healthy control dataset. Samples belonging to the same batch were prepared together, multiplexed and sequenced on a shared HiSeq lane. On the study's bioinformatics: MIGEC handled the raw barcoded reads, throwing out single-read molecular identifier groups before consensus assembly and CDR3 extraction. VDJtools was used for post-analysis of the clonotype tables, with diversity normalized by down-sampling every dataset to the smallest sample size. Repertoire overlap clustering matched CDR3 amino acid but not nucleotide sequences to correct batch-related cross-sample contamination. TCRdb trimmed public reads at Q25 via fastp, called clones via MiXCR and kept in-frame beta chains. Rows with a matching CDR3 protein are joined into one entry that keeps the most common DNA and genes. None of the V and J calls come from the authors' own analysis; TCRdb made them. This sample comprises hundreds of thousands of distinct CDR3 sequences, around 60% of them detected only once. The ten biggest clones cover approximately 10% of the sample.

The TCR sequence derives from a girl aged 2-9 years with multiple sclerosis. The rearrangement joined TRBV12-3 or TRBV12-4 to TRBJ2-5, with TRBD1 matching 8 junction bases. Sequences were obtained from blood. CDR3 reads: CASSLTGVQETQYF. The sequenced DNA is TGTGCCAGCAGTCTGACAGGGGTGCAGGAGACCCAGTACTTC.